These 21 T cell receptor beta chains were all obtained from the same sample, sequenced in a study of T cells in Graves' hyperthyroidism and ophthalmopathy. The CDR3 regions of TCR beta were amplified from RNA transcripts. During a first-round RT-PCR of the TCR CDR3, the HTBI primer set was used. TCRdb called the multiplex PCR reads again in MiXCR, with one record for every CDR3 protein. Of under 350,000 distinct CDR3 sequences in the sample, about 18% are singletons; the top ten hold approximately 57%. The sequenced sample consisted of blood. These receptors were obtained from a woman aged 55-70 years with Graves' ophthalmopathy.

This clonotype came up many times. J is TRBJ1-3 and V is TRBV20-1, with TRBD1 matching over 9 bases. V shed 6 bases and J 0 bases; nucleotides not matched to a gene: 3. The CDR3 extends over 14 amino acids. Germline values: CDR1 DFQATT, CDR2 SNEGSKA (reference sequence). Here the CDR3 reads CSAKTGGSGNTIYF. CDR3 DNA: TGCAGTGCAAAGACAGGGGGCTCTGGAAACACCATATATTTT.

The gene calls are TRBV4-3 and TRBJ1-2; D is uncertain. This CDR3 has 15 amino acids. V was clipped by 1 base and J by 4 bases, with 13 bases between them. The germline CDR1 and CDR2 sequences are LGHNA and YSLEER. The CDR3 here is CASSQALRQPYGYTF. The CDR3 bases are TGCGCCAGCAGCCAAGCCCTTAGGCAGCCCTATGGCTACACCTTC.

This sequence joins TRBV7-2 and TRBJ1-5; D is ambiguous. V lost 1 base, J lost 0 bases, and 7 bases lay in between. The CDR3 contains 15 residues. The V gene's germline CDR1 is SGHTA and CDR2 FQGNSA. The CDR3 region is CASSLDSGSNQPQHF. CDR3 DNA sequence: TGTGCCAGCAGCTTAGACTCAGGTAGCAATCAGCCCCAGCATTTT.

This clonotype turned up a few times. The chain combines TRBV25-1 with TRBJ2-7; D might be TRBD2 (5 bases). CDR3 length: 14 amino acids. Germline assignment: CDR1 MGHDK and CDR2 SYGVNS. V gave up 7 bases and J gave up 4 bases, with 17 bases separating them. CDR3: CASNDTRGGYEQYF. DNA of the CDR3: TGTGCCAGCAATGATACCCGCGGCGGGTACGAGCAGTACTTC.

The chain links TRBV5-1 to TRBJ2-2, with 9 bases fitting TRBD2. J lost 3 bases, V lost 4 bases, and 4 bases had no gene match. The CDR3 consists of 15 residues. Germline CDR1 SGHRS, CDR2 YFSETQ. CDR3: CASSPRLADTGELFF. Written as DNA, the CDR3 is TGCGCCAGCAGCCCCAGACTAGCGGACACCGGGGAGCTGTTTTTT.

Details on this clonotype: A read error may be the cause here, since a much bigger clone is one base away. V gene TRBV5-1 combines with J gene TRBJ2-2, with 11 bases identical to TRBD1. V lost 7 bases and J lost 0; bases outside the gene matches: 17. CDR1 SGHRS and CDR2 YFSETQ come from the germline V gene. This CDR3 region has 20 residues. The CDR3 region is CASGLTWDRGRYANTGELFF. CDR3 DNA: TGCGCCAGCGGCCTAACTTGGGACAGGGGGAGGTACGCGAACACCGGGGAGCTGTTTTTT.

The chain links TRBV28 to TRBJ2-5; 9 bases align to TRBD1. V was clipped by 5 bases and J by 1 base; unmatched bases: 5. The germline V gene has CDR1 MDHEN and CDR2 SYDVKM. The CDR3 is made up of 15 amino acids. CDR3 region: CASSALQGAQETQYF. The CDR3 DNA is TGTGCCAGCAGTGCCCTACAGGGGGCCCAAGAGACCCAGTACTTC.

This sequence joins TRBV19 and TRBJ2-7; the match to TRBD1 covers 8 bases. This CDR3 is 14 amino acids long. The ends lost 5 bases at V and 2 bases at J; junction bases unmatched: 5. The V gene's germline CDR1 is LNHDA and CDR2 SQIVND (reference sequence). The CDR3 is CASSARDRPYEQYF. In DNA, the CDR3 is TGTGCCAGTAGTGCCAGGGACAGGCCCTACGAGCAGTACTTC.

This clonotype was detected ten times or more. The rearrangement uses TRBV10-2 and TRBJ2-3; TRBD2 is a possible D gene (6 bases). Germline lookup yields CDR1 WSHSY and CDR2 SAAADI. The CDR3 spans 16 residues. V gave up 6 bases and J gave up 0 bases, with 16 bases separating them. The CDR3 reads CASRGGRGKSTDTQYF. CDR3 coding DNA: TGCGCCAGCAGGGGAGGTAGAGGTAAAAGCACAGATACGCAGTATTTT.

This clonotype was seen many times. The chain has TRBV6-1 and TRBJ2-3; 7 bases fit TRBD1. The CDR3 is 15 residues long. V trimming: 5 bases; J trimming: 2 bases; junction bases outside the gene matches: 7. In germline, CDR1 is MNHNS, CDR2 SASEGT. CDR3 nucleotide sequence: TGTGCCAGCAGTTACACAGGGGCCACCACAGATACGCAGTATTTT. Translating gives CASSYTGATTDTQYF.

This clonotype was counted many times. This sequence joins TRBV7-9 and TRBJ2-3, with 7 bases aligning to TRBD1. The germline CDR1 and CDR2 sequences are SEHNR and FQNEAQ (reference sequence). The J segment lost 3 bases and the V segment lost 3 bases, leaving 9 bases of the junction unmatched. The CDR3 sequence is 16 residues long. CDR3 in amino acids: CASSFPQGVPTDTQYF. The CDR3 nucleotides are TGTGCCAGCAGCTTTCCCCAGGGGGTACCGACAGATACGCAGTATTTT.

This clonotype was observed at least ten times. The CDR3: CASSLLSGNTGELFF. In DNA, the CDR3 is TGTGCCAGCAGCTTACTTAGCGGGAACACCGGGGAGCTGTTTTTT. The chain uses TRBV7-3 and TRBJ2-2, with D possibly matching TRBD2 (6 bases). V was shortened by 2 bases and J by 1 base, with 8 bases between the two germline ends. The CDR3 spans 15 residues. Per the germline V gene, CDR1 is SGHTA and CDR2 is FQGTGA.

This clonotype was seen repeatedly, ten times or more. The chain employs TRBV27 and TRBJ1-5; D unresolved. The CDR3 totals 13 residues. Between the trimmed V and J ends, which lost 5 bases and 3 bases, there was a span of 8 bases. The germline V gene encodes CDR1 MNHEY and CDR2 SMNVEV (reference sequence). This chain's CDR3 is CASSISYNQPQHF. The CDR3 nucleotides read TGTGCCAGCAGTATCTCGTACAATCAGCCCCAGCATTTT.

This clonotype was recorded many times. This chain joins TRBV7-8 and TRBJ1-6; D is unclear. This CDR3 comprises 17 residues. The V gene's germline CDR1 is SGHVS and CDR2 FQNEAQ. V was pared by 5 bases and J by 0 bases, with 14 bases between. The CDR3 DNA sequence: TGTGCCAGCAGCCTGAATTCGAGGAGCTCCTATAATTCACCCCTCCACTTT. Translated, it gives CASSLNSRSSYNSPLHF.

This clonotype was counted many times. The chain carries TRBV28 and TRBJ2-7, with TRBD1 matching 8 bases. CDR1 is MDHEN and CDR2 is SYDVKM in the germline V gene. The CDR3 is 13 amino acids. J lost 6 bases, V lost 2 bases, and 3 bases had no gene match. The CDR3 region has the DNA TGTGCCAGCAGTTTAATACAGGGGGGCGAGCAGTACTTC. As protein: CASSLIQGGEQYF.

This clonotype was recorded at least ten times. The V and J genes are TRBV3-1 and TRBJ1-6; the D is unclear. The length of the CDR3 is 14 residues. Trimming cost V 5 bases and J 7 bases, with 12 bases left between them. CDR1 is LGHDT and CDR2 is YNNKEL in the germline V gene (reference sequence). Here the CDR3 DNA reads TGTGCCAGCAGCGTTGGCGGTGGGAATTCACCCCTCCACTTT. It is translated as CASSVGGGNSPLHF.

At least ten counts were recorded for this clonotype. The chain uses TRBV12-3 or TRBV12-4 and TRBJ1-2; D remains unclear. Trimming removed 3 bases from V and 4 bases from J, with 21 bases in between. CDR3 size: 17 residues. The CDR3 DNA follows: TGTGCCAGCAGTTTGAGGGCAGGCCAGTCTACGGTCTATGGCTACACCTTC. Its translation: CASSLRAGQSTVYGYTF.

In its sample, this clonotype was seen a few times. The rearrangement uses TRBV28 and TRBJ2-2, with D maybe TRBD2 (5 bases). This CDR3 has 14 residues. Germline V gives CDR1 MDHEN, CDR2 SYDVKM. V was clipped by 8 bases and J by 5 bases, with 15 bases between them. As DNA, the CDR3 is TGTGCCAGCTCGACCCCTCCGGGGACCGGGGAGCTGTTTTTT. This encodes CASSTPPGTGELFF.

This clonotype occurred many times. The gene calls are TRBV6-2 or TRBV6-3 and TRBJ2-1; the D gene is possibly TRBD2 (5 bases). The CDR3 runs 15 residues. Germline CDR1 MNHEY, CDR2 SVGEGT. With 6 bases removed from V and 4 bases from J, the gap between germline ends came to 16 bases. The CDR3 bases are TGTGCCAGCAGCCAAGGAGGCATCCCTTACAATGAGCAGTTCTTC. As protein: CASSQGGIPYNEQFF.

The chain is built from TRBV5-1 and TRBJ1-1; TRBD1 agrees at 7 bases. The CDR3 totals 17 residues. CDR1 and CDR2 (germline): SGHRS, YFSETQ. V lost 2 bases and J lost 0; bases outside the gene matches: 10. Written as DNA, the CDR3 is TGCGCCAGCAGCTTAAACCCCGGGACAGCTTTGAACACTGAAGCTTTCTTT. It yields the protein CASSLNPGTALNTEAFF.

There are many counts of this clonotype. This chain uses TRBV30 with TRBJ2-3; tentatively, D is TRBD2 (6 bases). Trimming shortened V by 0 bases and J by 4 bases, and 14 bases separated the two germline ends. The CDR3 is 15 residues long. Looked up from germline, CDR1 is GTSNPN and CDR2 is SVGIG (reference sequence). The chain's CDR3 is CAWSVRGIAPDTQYF. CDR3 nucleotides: TGTGCCTGGAGTGTACGGGGGATCGCCCCAGATACGCAGTATTTT.